The sequence of this T cell receptor (beta chain) was determined in a study of tumor and adjacent non-tumor tissue in lung cancer. Looking at the study overall: Samples averaged around 3.9 million productive TCRbeta reads each. Study results and limitations: In normal lung, the top 100 clones were significantly more dominant than in tumor. Significantly higher TCR diversity was found in tumor than normal lung.

The library came from three nested PCR rounds adapted from ARM-PCR protocols. TCRdb used MiXCR to reprocess the multiplex PCR reads, holding one entry per CDR3 protein. The top ten clones hold roughly 12% of a sample with about 76,000 distinct CDR3 sequences, approximately 68% of them seen once. Germline loops: CDR1 SGHDT, CDR2 YYEEEE. The CDR3 is 15 amino acids. No cell sorting was done before RNA was extracted from the tissue. This clonotype came up a few times. What it binds is unknown. A much larger clone differs by one base, so this may be a read error. The sequence derives from a woman between 70 and 85 years old with non-small cell lung cancer. V gene TRBV5-6 combines with J gene TRBJ2-1, with 7 nucleotides matching TRBD1. Sequenced sample: lung tumor tissue. The CDR3 spells CVSSSKDRPYNEQFF. The CDR3 DNA is TGTGTCAGCAGCTCGAAGGACAGGCCCTACAATGAGCAGTTCTTC.